This is a list of T cell receptor beta chains from one sample in a study of Graves' ophthalmopathy and Graves' hyperthyroidism. TCRdb redid the calling of the multiplex PCR reads with MiXCR, one entry per CDR3 protein. In the table there are around 670,000 distinct CDR3 sequences, approximately 40% of which are singletons. Sequenced material: peripheral blood. These TCRs come from an adult man with Graves' ophthalmopathy. Both conserved end residues are part of each CDR3. The D gene is left open where the match is weak. Clone sizes are given selectively: once, few, many, or a class where the clone is expanded.

NA NA TRBJ1-2 14 TRBV29-1 CSVGLAGGWYGYTF TGCAGCGTTGGACTAGCTGGAGGGTGGTATGGCTACACCTTC
few TRBD1 TRBJ2-6 14 TRBV7-6 CASSLGQGAYVLTF TGTGCCAGCAGCTTGGGACAGGGGGCCTACGTCCTGACTTTC
few TRBD1 TRBJ1-2 14 TRBV6-1 CASSLRDSAYGYTF TGTGCCAGCAGCCTAAGGGACAGCGCCTATGGCTACACCTTC
NA NA TRBJ1-1 13 TRBV2 CASIPDRNTEAFF TGTGCCAGCATCCCGGACAGGAACACTGAAGCTTTCTTT
few TRBD1 TRBJ1-3 14 TRBV2 CAHSGTGSGNTIYF TGTGCCCATTCAGGGACAGGGTCTGGAAACACCATATATTTT
many TRBD2 TRBJ2-5 15 TRBV7-3 CASSLSGGRLETQYF TGTGCCAGCAGCTTATCGGGGGGGCGTTTAGAGACCCAGTACTTC
many NA TRBJ1-6 15 TRBV13 CASSRTQGENSPLHF TGTGCCAGCAGCAGAACACAGGGCGAAAATTCACCCCTCCACTTT
NA NA TRBJ2-5 13 TRBV7-9 CASSLSDQETQYF TGTGCCAGCAGCTTGTCAGACCAAGAGACCCAGTACTTC
few TRBD1 TRBJ1-1 13 TRBV25-1 CASSDGTEFEAFF TGTGCCAGCAGTGATGGGACAGAGTTTGAAGCTTTCTTT
NA NA TRBJ1-2 13 TRBV9 CAWSVSRSYGYTF TGTGCCTGGAGTGTCTCCAGGAGCTATGGCTACACCTTC
NA TRBD1 TRBJ1-2 10 TRBV29-1 CSVDDRAGAF TGCAGCGTTGACGACAGGGCTGGGGCCTTC
NA TRBD1 TRBJ2-3 16 TRBV19 CASSIQGATLADTQYF TGTGCCAGTAGTATTCAGGGGGCAACTTTAGCAGATACGCAGTATTTT
NA TRBD1 TRBJ1-1 13 TRBV11-2 CASSWDSDTEAFF TGTGCCAGCAGTTGGGACAGTGACACTGAAGCTTTCTTT
NA TRBD1 TRBJ2-2 15 TRBV25-1 CASSIRTGNTGELFF TGTGCCAGCAGTATCAGGACAGGAAACACCGGGGAGCTGTTTTTT
many NA TRBJ1-1 15 TRBV15 CATSRDARRNTEAFF TGTGCCACCAGCAGGGACGCCAGGAGGAACACTGAAGCTTTCTTT
NA NA TRBJ1-2 14 TRBV6-1 CASSEVAGTYGYTF TGTGCCAGCAGTGAAGTGGCCGGGACCTATGGCTACACCTTC
NA NA TRBJ2-7 15 TRBV5-8 CASSLAFGGAYEQYF TGTGCCAGCAGCTTGGCGTTCGGGGGCGCGTACGAGCAGTACTTC
many TRBD2 TRBJ2-5 14 TRBV24-1 CATTPGLAQETQYF TGTGCCACCACCCCGGGACTAGCGCAAGAGACCCAGTACTTC
few TRBD1 TRBJ2-2 16 TRBV2 CASRNADRVSTGELFF TGTGCCAGCAGGAACGCTGACAGGGTATCCACCGGGGAGCTGTTTTTT
once TRBD1 TRBJ1-3 14 TRBV12-3/TRBV12-4 CASILRQGPNTIYF TGTGCCAGCATCCTCCGACAGGGGCCGAACACCATATATTTT
NA TRBD1 TRBJ2-2 13 TRBV7-9 CACGQGAIGELFF TGTGCCTGTGGACAGGGGGCGATCGGGGAGCTGTTTTTT
NA NA TRBJ1-5 13 TRBV10-3 CAISGRGDQPQHF TGTGCCATCAGTGGTCGGGGGGATCAGCCCCAGCATTTT
few TRBD1 TRBJ1-6 16 TRBV7-9 CASSFLGQGPNSPLHF TGTGCCAGCAGCTTTCTTGGACAGGGCCCTAATTCACCCCTCCACTTT
NA TRBD1 TRBJ1-1 14 TRBV20-1 CSAGRGSMNTEAFF TGCAGTGCTGGCAGGGGGTCAATGAACACTGAAGCTTTCTTT
NA NA TRBJ1-1 12 TRBV19 CASSRINAEAFF TGTGCCAGTAGCAGAATAAACGCTGAAGCTTTCTTT
NA NA TRBJ2-5 14 TRBV13 CASSPRGGGETQYF TGTGCCAGCAGCCCCAGGGGCGGAGGAGAGACCCAGTACTTC
NA TRBD1 TRBJ1-2 13 TRBV10-3 CAISMDRIYGYTF TGTGCCATCAGTATGGACAGGATCTATGGCTACACCTTC
many TRBD1 TRBJ2-5 13 TRBV2 CASRTGNQETQYF TGTGCCAGCCGGACAGGGAATCAAGAGACCCAGTACTTC
few NA TRBJ2-7 13 TRBV5-1 CASRALTAYEQYF TGCGCCAGCAGGGCACTGACAGCCTACGAGCAGTACTTC
NA TRBD1 TRBJ1-2 14 TRBV7-9 CASSLGQSLAGYTF TGTGCCAGCAGTTTGGGACAGTCGTTGGCTGGCTACACCTTC
few NA TRBJ2-7 13 TRBV10-3 CAISYLKSYEQYF TGTGCCATCAGTTACTTGAAGTCCTACGAGCAGTACTTC
NA TRBD1 TRBJ1-1 16 TRBV11-2 CASSLVGDSINTEAFF TGTGCCAGCAGCTTGGTAGGGGACAGTATAAACACTGAAGCTTTCTTT
NA TRBD1 TRBJ2-5 17 TRBV15 CATSARTGGLGRETQYF TGTGCCACCAGCGCACGGACAGGGGGCTTGGGAAGAGAGACCCAGTACTTC
few TRBD1 TRBJ1-6 14 TRBV14 CASSLRQGSTPLHF TGTGCCAGCAGTTTACGACAGGGGTCTACACCCCTCCACTTT
few NA TRBJ1-2 14 TRBV5-1 CASSRDGKNYGYTF TGCGCCAGCAGCCGGGACGGAAAAAACTATGGCTACACCTTC
NA NA TRBJ2-5 13 TRBV7-3 CASSLWQKETQYF TGTGCCAGCAGCTTATGGCAGAAAGAGACCCAGTACTTC
many NA TRBJ1-5 14 TRBV19 CASSIPVSNQPQHF TGTGCCAGTAGTATCCCAGTCAGCAATCAGCCCCAGCATTTT
NA TRBD1 TRBJ2-7 15 TRBV10-3 CAMARGGQGDYEQYF TGTGCCATGGCAAGGGGGGGACAGGGTGACTACGAGCAGTACTTC
many TRBD1 TRBJ2-5 14 TRBV5-8 CASSSDRGLETQYF TGTGCCAGCAGCTCGGACAGGGGGCTAGAGACCCAGTACTTC
many NA TRBJ2-5 14 TRBV7-9 CASSLVEEGETQYF TGTGCCAGCAGCTTAGTTGAGGAGGGGGAGACCCAGTACTTC
NA NA TRBJ2-2 14 TRBV12-3/TRBV12-4 CASSFMGDTGELFF TGTGCCAGCAGTTTTATGGGGGATACCGGGGAGCTGTTTTTT
once TRBD1 TRBJ2-5 15 TRBV12-3/TRBV12-4 CASRDTGGFTETQYF TGTGCCAGCAGGGATACAGGGGGGTTTACAGAGACCCAGTACTTC
many NA TRBJ2-2 12 TRBV24-1 CATSAGTGELFF TGTGCCACCAGTGCAGGCACCGGGGAGCTGTTTTTT
NA NA TRBJ2-6 17 TRBV10-3 CAISDFTISSGANVLTF TGTGCCATCAGTGATTTCACCATATCCTCTGGGGCCAACGTCCTGACTTTC
NA NA TRBJ2-7 14 TRBV7-6 CASSRDMVSHEQYF TGTGCCAGCAGCCGCGACATGGTATCCCACGAGCAGTACTTC
NA TRBD1 TRBJ1-5 15 TRBV7-9 CASSSTGTGPASQHF TGTGCCAGCAGCTCCACCGGGACAGGGCCCGCATCCCAGCATTTT
NA TRBD2 TRBJ2-7 16 TRBV7-9 CASSLTSGDSSYEQYF TGTGCCAGCAGTCTGACTAGCGGGGACAGCTCCTACGAGCAGTACTTC
NA TRBD1 TRBJ2-7 15 TRBV7-9 CASSFRDREIDEQYF TGCGCCAGCAGCTTCCGGGACAGGGAAATTGACGAGCAGTACTTC